This T cell receptor beta chain was recorded in a study of PD-L1 blockade in urothelial cancer. Germline V gives CDR1 SQVTM, CDR2 ANQGSEA. There are 10 residues in the CDR3. The V end lost 7 bases, the J end lost 10 bases, and 13 bases lay between the germline ends. Libraries were prepared by immunoSEQ multiplex PCR; TCRdb keeps only in-frame clonotypes and omits some of them. The sample has over 40,000 clones; around 82% are singletons. The clonotype was recovered from a man between 65 and 79 years old with urothelial cancer. This chain uses TRBV29-1 with TRBJ1-2, with D maybe TRBD1 (5 bases). This sample comprised PBMCs, obtained around atezolizumab (anti-PD-L1) treatment. CDR3 DNA: TGCAGCGCTGGGGAGGGGTTCTACACCTTC. Protein sequence: CSAGEGFYTF.